This T cell receptor (beta chain) was identified during a study of blood T cell repertoires in COVID-19. On the study more broadly: Some COVID-19 samples were acute and others convalescent; all came from the United States, Italy and Spain. Sample material is recorded as cDNA or gDNA derived from T cells, B-cell-depleted T cells, or PBMCs.

Trimming removed 2 bases at V and 8 bases at J, with 10 bases between. Per germline, CDR1 MNHNS and CDR2 SASEGT. The CDR3 extends over 13 amino acids. This clone was counted many times. Source study methods: How many nucleated cells were present was estimated from reference gene primer amplification. Data came from immunoSEQ multiplex PCR; TCRdb stores just in-frame clones and leaves some out. From that table come the V and J calls and clone size; the DNA was used to work out D and trimming. The sample shows more than 400,000 clones, roughly 85% of them seen only once. The sequenced sample consisted of peripheral blood. This TCR derives from a human donor in a cohort sampled during active COVID-19. The V gene is TRBV6-1, the J gene TRBJ2-1; D gene ambiguous. In DNA, the CDR3 is TGTGCCAGCAGTGAAAGAATGAGCGATGAGCAGTTCTTC. Protein product: CASSERMSDEQFF.